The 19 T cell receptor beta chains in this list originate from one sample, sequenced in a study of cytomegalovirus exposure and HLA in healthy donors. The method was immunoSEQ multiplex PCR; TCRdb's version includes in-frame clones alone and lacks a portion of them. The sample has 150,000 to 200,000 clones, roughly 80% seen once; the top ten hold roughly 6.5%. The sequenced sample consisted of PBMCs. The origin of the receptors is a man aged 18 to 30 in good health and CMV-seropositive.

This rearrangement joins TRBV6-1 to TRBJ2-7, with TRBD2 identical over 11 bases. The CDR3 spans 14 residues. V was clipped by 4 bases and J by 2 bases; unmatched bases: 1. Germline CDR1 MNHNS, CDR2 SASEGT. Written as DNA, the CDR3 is TGTGCCAGCAGTGGACTAGCGGGAACCTACGAGCAGTACTTC. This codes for CASSGLAGTYEQYF.

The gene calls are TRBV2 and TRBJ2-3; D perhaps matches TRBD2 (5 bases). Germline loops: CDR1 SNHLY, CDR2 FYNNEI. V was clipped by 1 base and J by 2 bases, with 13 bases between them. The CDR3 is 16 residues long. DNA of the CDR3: TGTGCCAGCAGTGAAGGCGGGCAGGCTGTCACAGATACGCAGTATTTT. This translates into CASSEGGQAVTDTQYF.

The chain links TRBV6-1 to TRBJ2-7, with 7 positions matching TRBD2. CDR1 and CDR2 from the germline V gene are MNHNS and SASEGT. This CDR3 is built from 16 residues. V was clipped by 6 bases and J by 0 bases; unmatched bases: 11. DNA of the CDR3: TGTGCCAGCAGGGAATATAGCGGGCAAAGCTCCTACGAGCAGTACTTC. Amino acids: CASREYSGQSSYEQYF.

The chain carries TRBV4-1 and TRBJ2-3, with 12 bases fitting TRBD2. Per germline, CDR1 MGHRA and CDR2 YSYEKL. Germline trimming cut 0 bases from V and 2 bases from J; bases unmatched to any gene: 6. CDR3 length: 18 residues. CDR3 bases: TGCGCCAGCAGCCAAGATCTAGCGGGAGGGCTGGTCACAGATACGCAGTATTTT. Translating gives CASSQDLAGGLVTDTQYF.

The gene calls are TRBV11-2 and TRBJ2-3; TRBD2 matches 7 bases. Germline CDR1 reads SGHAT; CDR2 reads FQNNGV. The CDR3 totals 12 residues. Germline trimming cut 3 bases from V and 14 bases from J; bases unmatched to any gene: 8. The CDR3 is CASSFGLGRGYF. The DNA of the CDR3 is TGTGCCAGCAGCTTCGGACTAGGACGTGGGTATTTT.

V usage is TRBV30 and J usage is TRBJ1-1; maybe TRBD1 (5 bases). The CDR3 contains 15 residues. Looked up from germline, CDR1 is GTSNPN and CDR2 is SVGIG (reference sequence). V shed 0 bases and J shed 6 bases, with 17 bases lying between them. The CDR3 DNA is TGTGCCTGGAGTGTACCACAGCAGGGTAGGCCTGAAGCTTTCTTT. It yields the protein CAWSVPQQGRPEAFF.

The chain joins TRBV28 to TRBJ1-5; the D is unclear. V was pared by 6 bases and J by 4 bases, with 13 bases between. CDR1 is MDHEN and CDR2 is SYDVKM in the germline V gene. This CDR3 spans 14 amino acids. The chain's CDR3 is CASSLTPDNQPQHF. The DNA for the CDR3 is TGTGCCAGCAGCCTCACCCCAGATAATCAGCCCCAGCATTTT.

The CDR3 protein is CASSPGLAGTDTQYF. The DNA of the CDR3 is TGTGCCAGCAGTCCGGGACTAGCGGGCACAGATACGCAGTATTTT. The chain employs TRBV5-4 and TRBJ2-3; TRBD2 aligns across 11 bases. In germline, CDR1 is SGHNT, CDR2 YYREEE (reference sequence). The CDR3 runs to 15 residues. The junction had 3 bases not matched to a gene; V was cut back by 5 bases and J by 1 base.

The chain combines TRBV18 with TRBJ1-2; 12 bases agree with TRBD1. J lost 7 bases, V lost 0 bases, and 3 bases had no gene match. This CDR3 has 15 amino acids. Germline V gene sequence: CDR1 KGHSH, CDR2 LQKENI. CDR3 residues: CASSPPGQGAVGYTF. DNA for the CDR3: TGTGCCAGCTCACCACCGGGACAGGGGGCTGTTGGCTACACCTTC. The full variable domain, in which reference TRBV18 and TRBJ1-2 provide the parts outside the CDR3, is NAGVMQNPRHLVRRRGQEARLRCSPMKGHSHVYWYRQLPEEGLKFMVYLQKENIIDESGMPKERFSAEFPKEGPSILRIQQVVRGDSAAYFCASSPPGQGAVGYTFGSGTRLTVV.

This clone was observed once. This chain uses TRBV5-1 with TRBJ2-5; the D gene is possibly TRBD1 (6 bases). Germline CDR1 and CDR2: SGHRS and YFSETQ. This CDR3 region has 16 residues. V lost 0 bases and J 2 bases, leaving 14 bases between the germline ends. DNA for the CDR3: TGCGCCAGCAGCTTGGGGACAGCTACATTACAAGAGACCCAGTACTTC. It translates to CASSLGTATLQETQYF.

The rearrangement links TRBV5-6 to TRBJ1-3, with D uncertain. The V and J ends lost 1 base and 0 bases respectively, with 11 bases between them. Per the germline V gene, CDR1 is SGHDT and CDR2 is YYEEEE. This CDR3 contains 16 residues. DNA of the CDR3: TGTGCCAGCAGCTTGTTTCTGGGAGACTCTGGAAACACCATATATTTT. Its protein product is CASSLFLGDSGNTIYF.

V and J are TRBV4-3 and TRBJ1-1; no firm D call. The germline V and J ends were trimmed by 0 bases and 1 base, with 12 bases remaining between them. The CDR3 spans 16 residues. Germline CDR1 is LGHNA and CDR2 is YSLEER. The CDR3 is CASSQDGGEPNTEAFF. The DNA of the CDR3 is TGCGCCAGCAGCCAAGATGGAGGAGAGCCGAACACTGAAGCTTTCTTT.

Here the CDR3 reads CASSSGTGGHEQYF. As DNA, the CDR3 is TGTGCCAGCAGCTCGGGGACAGGGGGGCACGAGCAGTACTTC. The V gene is TRBV11-2, the J gene TRBJ2-7; 11 bases line up with TRBD1. This CDR3 is built from 14 residues. Per germline, CDR1 SGHAT and CDR2 FQNNGV. V shed 4 bases, J shed 5 bases, and the junction held 4 bases outside the gene matches.

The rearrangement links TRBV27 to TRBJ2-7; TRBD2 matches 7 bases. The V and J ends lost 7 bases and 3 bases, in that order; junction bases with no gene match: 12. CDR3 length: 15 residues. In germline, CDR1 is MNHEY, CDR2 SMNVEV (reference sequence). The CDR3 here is CASKRGGARSYEQYF. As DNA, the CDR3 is TGTGCCAGCAAAAGGGGAGGGGCCAGGAGCTACGAGCAGTACTTC.

The CDR3 protein is CSVGSSGEQYF. The CDR3 nucleotides read TGCAGCGTTGGAAGTAGCGGCGAGCAGTACTTC. The gene calls are TRBV29-1 and TRBJ2-7, with D possibly TRBD2 on 6 matching bases. V dropped 4 bases and J dropped 6 bases, with 10 bases sitting between them. CDR3 length: 11 amino acids. CDR1 is SQVTM and CDR2 is ANQGSEA in the germline V gene.

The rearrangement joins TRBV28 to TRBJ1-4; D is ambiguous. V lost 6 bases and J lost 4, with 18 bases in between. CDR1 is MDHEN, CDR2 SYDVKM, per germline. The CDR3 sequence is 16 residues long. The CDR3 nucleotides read TGTGCCAGCAGCATAACCTCGGGTAGAGGTAATGAAAAACTGTTTTTT. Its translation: CASSITSGRGNEKLFF.

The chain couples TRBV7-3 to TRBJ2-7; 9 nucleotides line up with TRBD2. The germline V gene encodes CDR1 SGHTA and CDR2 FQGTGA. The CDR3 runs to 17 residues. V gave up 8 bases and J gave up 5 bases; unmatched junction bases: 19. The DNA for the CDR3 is TGTGCCAGCTCTGATCCACCACCGGCTAGCGGGATCCACGAGCAGTACTTC. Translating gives CASSDPPPASGIHEQYF.

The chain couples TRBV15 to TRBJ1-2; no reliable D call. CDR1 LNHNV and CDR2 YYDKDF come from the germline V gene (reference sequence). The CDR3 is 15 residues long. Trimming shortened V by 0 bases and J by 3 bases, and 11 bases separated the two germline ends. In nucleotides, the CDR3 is TGTGCCACCAGCAGAGATAACAGAGTCGACTATGGCTACACCTTC. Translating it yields CATSRDNRVDYGYTF.

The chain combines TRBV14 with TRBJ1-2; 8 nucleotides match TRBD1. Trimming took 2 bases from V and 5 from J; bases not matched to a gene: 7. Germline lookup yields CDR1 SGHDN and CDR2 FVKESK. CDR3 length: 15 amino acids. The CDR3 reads CASSQWSGGTYGYTF. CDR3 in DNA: TGTGCCAGCAGCCAATGGTCAGGGGGCACTTATGGCTACACCTTC.